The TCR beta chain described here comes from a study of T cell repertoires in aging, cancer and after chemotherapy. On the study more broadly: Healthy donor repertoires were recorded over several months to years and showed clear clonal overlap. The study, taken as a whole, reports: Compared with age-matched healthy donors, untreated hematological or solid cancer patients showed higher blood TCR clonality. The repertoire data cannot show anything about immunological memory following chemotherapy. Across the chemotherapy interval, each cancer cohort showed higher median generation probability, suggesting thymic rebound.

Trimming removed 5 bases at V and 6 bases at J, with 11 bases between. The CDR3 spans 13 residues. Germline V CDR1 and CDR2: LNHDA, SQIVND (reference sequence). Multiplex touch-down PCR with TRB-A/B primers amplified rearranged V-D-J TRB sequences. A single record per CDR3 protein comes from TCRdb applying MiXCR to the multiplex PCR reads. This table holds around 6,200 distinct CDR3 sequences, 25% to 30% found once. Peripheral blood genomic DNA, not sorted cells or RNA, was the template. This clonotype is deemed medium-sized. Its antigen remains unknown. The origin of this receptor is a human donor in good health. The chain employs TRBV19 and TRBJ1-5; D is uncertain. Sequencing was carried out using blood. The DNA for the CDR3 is TGTGCCAGTAGTGGTGGTGTAGTTCAGCCCCAGCATTTT. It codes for CASSGGVVQPQHF.